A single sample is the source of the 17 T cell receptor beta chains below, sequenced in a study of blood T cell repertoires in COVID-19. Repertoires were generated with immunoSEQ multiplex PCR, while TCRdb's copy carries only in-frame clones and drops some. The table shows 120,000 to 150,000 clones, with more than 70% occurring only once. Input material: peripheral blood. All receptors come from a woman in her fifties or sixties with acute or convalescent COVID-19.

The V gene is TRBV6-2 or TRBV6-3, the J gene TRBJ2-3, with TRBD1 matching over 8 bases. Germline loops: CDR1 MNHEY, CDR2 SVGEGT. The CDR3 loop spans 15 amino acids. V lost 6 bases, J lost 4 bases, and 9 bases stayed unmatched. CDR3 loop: CASSHGQGISDTQYF. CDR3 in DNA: TGTGCCAGCAGCCATGGACAGGGAATTTCAGATACGCAGTATTTT.

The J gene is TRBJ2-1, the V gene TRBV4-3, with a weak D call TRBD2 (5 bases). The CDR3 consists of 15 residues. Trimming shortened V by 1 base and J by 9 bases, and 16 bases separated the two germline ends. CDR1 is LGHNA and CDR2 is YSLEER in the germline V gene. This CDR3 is CASSQGPTSLAEQFF. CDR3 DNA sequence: TGCGCCAGCAGCCAAGGTCCAACTAGTTTGGCTGAGCAGTTCTTC.

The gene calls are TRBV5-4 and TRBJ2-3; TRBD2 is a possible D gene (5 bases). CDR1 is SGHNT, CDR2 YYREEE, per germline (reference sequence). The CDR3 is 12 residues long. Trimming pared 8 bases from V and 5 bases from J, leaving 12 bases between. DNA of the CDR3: TGTGCCAGTTCAGCGGAAGGAGATACGCAGTATTTT. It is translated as CASSAEGDTQYF.

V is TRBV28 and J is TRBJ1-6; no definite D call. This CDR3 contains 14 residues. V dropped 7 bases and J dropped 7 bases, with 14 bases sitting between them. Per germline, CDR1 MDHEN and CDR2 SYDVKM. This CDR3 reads CASKRETMNSPLHF. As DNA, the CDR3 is TGTGCCAGCAAGAGGGAGACGATGAATTCACCCCTCCACTTT.

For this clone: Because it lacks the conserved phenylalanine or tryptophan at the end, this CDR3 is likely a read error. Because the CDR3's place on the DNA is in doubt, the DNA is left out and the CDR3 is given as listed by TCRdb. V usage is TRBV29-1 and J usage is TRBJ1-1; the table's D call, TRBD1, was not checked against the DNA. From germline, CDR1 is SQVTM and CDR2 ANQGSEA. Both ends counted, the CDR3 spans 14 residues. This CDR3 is CSVGDRGGVGRALL.

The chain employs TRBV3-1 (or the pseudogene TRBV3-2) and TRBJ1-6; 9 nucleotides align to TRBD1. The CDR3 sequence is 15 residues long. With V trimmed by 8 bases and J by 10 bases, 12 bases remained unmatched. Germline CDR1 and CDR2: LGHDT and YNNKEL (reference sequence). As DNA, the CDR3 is TGTGCCAGCGGACAGGGGACGGGGTTTGGATCACCCCTCCACTTT. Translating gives CASGQGTGFGSPLHF.

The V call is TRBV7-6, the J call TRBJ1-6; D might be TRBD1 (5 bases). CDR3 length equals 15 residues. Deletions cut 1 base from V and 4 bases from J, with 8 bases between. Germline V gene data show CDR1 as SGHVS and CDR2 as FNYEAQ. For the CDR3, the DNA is TGTGCCAGCAGCTTAGTAGCAGGGTATAATTCACCCCTCCACTTT. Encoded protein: CASSLVAGYNSPLHF.

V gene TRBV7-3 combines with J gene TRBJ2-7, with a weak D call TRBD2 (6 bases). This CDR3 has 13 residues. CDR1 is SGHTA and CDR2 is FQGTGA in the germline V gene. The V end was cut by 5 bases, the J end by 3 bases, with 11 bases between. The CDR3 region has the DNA TGTGCCAGCAGCCGCGGGACGCACTACGAGCAGTACTTC. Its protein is CASSRGTHYEQYF.

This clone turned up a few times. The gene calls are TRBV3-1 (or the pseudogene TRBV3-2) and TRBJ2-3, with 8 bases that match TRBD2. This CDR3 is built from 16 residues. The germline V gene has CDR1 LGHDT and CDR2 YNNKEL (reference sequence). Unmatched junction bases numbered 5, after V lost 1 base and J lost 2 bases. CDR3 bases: TGTGCCAGCAGCCAAGGAAATAGCGGGGTCACAGATACGCAGTATTTT. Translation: CASSQGNSGVTDTQYF.

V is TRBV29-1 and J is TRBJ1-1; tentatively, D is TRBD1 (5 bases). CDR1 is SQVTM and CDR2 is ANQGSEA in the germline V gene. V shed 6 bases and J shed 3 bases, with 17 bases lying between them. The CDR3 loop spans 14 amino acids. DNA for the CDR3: TGCAGCGTCAAAACGGGGGATAGAGACACTGAAGCTTTCTTT. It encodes CSVKTGDRDTEAFF. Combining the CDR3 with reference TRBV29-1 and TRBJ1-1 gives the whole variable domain SAVISQKPSRDICQRGTSLTIQCQVDSQVTMMFWYRQQPGQSLTLIATANQGSEATYESGFVIDKFPISRPNLTFSTLTVSNMSPEDSSIYLCSVKTGDRDTEAFFGQGTRLTVV.

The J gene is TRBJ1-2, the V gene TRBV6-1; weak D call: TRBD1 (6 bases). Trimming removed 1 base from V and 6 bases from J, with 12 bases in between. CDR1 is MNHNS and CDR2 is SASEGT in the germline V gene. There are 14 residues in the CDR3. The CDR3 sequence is CASSEGDRWDGYTF. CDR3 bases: TGTGCCAGCAGTGAAGGCGACAGGTGGGATGGCTACACCTTC.

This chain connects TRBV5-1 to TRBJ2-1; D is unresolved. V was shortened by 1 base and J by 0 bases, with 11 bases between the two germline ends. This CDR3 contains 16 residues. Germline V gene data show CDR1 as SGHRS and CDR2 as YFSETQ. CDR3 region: CASSLSHSSSYNEQFF. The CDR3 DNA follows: TGCGCCAGCAGCTTGAGCCACAGCAGCTCCTACAATGAGCAGTTCTTC.

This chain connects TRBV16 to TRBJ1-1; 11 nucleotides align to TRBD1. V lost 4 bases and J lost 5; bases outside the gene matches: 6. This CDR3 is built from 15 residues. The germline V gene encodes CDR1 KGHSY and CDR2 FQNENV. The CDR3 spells CASSPSGQGETEAFF. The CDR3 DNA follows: TGTGCCAGCAGCCCCTCGGGACAGGGGGAAACTGAAGCTTTCTTT.

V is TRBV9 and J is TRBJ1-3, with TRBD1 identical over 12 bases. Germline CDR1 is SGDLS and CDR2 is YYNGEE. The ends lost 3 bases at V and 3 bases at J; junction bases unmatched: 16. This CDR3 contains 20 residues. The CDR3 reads CASSDINPGTGGSYGNTIYF. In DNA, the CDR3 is TGTGCCAGCAGCGACATCAACCCCGGGACAGGGGGCTCTTATGGAAACACCATATATTTT.

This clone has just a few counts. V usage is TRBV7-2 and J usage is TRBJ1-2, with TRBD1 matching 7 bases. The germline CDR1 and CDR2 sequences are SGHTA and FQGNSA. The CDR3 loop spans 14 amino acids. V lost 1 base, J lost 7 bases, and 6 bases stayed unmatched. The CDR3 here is CASSLEGGAFGYTF. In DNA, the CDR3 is TGTGCCAGCAGCTTAGAAGGGGGCGCTTTTGGCTACACCTTC.

CDR3: CASSPRGGGYGYTF. CDR3 in DNA: TGTGCCAGCAGCCCCCGGGGGGGCGGGTATGGCTACACCTTC. J is TRBJ1-2 and V is TRBV27; a weak D match, TRBD1 (6 bases). The ends were cut back, 6 bases at V and 5 bases at J, with 16 bases in the middle. This CDR3 has 14 amino acids. Germline loops: CDR1 MNHEY, CDR2 SMNVEV (reference sequence).

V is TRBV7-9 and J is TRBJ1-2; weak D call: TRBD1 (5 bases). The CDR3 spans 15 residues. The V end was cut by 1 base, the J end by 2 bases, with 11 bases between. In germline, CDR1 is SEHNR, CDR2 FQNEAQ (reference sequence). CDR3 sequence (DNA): TGTGCCAGCAGCTTAGGCGGAGGGGAGAACTATGGCTACACCTTC. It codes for CASSLGGGENYGYTF.